This TCR beta chain was captured by sequencing in a study of shared clonotypes between healthy human individuals. As for the study in general: Plates per donor: three CD4 naive, three CD4 memory, two CD8 naive, one CD8 memory. Study-wide points: Clonotypes not shared had lower generation probabilities than those common to all four donors.

Concerning this clone itself: Antigen: not known.

Trimming took off 4 bases at V and 9 bases at J, with 20 bases between the two ends. The V gene's germline CDR1 is SGDLS and CDR2 YYNGEE. The CDR3 totals 14 residues. None of the donors, who were healthy HIV-negative adults, had recently had acute infections or vaccinations. Data came from immunoSEQ multiplex PCR; TCRdb stores just in-frame clones and leaves some out. The sample lists approximately 710,000 clones, 90% occurring once. The rearrangement links TRBV9 to TRBJ2-7; D is unresolved. The sequence came from a man aged 18 to 29 in good health. Some clones in this sample may be carry-over from other donors' samples. The source material was memory CD8+ T cells from PBMCs. The subset is: CD45RO+ cells pooled with CCR7-negative TemRA cells. In nucleotides, the CDR3 is TGTGCCAGCAGCTCCGACGGCCTTCAGGATGGGCAGTACTTC. As protein: CASSSDGLQDGQYF.